This TCR beta chain was identified in a study of circulating and synovial CD4+ cells in juvenile arthritis. Findings and caveats of the study: Vbeta family usage analysis did not detect the pathogenic-like versus bulk difference.

Notes on this clone: Its matching antigen is unknown.

Measured with immunoSEQ multiplex PCR; TCRdb has only the in-frame clones, and not every one. The repertoire holds 30,000 to 40,000 clones, with around 95% as singletons. The CDR3 is 14 residues long. V was pared by 4 bases and J by 5 bases, with 5 bases of the junction left unmatched. The V gene's germline CDR1 is SNHLY and CDR2 FYNNEI. The sequenced sample consisted of CD4+ T cells from blood. The clonotype comes from a human donor with juvenile idiopathic arthritis. J is TRBJ1-2 and V is TRBV2; 9 bases map to TRBD1. CDR3 amino acids: CASSAIGQGYGYTF. CDR3 bases: TGTGCCAGCAGTGCCATCGGACAGGGGTATGGCTACACCTTC.